These 22 T cell receptor beta chains share one sample of origin, sequenced in a study of cytomegalovirus exposure and HLA in healthy donors. The PCR contained 60 Vbeta and 13 Jbeta primers. The protocol was immunoSEQ multiplex PCR, while the TCRdb copy is restricted to in-frame clones and leaves out a portion. This sample contains 90,000 to 100,000 clones. Material: PBMCs. All receptors derive from a woman under 40 in good health and CMV-seronegative.

J is TRBJ1-4 and V is TRBV4-1; D perhaps matches TRBD1 (6 bases). Germline V lookup: CDR1 MGHRA, CDR2 YSYEKL. The CDR3 covers 15 residues. The V end was cut by 3 bases, the J end by 8 bases, with 16 bases between. The CDR3 DNA is TGCGCCAGCAGCCAGGGGGCAGGGATGGGAGAAAAACTGTTTTTT. It encodes CASSQGAGMGEKLFF.

This sequence joins TRBV7-2 and TRBJ2-3, with a tentative D call TRBD1 (6 bases). The length of the CDR3 is 16 residues. The germline V and J ends were trimmed by 3 bases and 3 bases, with 16 bases remaining between them. Germline values: CDR1 SGHTA, CDR2 FQGNSA. CDR3 in amino acids: CASSFAGTPLTDTQYF. CDR3 DNA: TGTGCCAGCAGCTTCGCCGGGACACCCCTTACAGATACGCAGTATTTT.

This rearrangement joins TRBV5-1 to TRBJ1-2; 7 positions agree with TRBD1. Germline V lookup: CDR1 SGHRS, CDR2 YFSETQ. CDR3 length: 15 amino acids. Losses at the gene ends were 3 bases for V and 1 base for J; bases not matched to a gene: 6. The CDR3 DNA follows: TGCGCCAGCAGCTCCGACAGGGACCTTAACTATGGCTACACCTTC. Its protein is CASSSDRDLNYGYTF.

This chain joins TRBV6-6 and TRBJ2-7, with TRBD1 as a possible D gene (5 bases). The CDR3 loop spans 14 amino acids. Deletions cut 6 bases from V and 0 bases from J, with 12 bases between. CDR1 MNHNY and CDR2 SVGAGI come from the germline V gene (reference sequence). DNA for the CDR3: TGTGCCAGCAGATTGACAGAACTCTCCTACGAGCAGTACTTC. Amino acids: CASRLTELSYEQYF.

V usage is TRBV6-5 and J usage is TRBJ2-1, with a weak D call TRBD2 (6 bases). The V end was cut by 4 bases, the J end by 1 base, with 8 bases between. Germline V gives CDR1 MNHEY, CDR2 SVGAGI. The CDR3 spans 14 residues. The CDR3 is CASSSGSSYNEQFF. The CDR3 DNA is TGTGCCAGCAGTTCCGGGAGTTCCTACAATGAGCAGTTCTTC.

V is TRBV13 and J is TRBJ2-2; 7 bases are shared with TRBD1. J was trimmed by 9 bases and V by 3 bases; bases with no gene match: 22. The CDR3 consists of 19 residues. Germline CDR1 PRHDT, CDR2 FYEKMQ (reference sequence). The CDR3 DNA sequence: TGTGCCAGCAGCTTTCTGTTTAAGGGGGCCAAAACCTACTACCGGGAGCTGTTTTTT. Its translation is CASSFLFKGAKTYYRELFF.

Here the CDR3 DNA reads TGTGCCAGCAGCCCCAGCGGGGGTAGCACAGATACGCAGTATTTT. Translation: CASSPSGGSTDTQYF. The chain recombines TRBV28 with TRBJ2-3, with 8 positions matching TRBD2. V shed 6 bases, J shed 0 bases, and the junction held 5 bases outside the gene matches. CDR1 and CDR2 (germline): MDHEN, SYDVKM. The CDR3 loop spans 15 amino acids.

The V and J genes are TRBV7-2 and TRBJ2-1, with D tentatively TRBD1 (6 bases). From germline, CDR1 is SGHTA and CDR2 FQGNSA. The CDR3 is made up of 14 amino acids. V lost 2 bases, J lost 7 bases, and 12 bases lay in between. The CDR3 nucleotides are TGTGCCAGCAGCTTAACAGGGAGCCCTAATGAGCAGTTCTTC. It yields the protein CASSLTGSPNEQFF.

The chain couples TRBV11-2 to TRBJ2-3; possibly TRBD1 for D (6 bases). The CDR3 length is 15 residues. Trimming cost V 1 base and J 5 bases, with 13 bases left between them. Germline CDR1 reads SGHAT; CDR2 reads FQNNGV. CDR3 protein: CASSLGDTRGDTQYF. The CDR3 DNA reads as TGTGCCAGCAGCTTAGGGGACACTAGGGGAGATACGCAGTATTTT.

The rearrangement links TRBV28 to TRBJ1-4; 8 nucleotides agree with TRBD1. CDR3 length: 16 residues. Germline lookup yields CDR1 MDHEN and CDR2 SYDVKM. V was clipped by 3 bases and J by 1 base; unmatched bases: 4. The CDR3 reads CASSFRTGLTNEKLFF. CDR3 bases: TGTGCCAGCAGTTTCCGGACAGGGCTAACTAATGAAAAACTGTTTTTT. The full variable domain, its missing parts supplied by reference TRBV28 and TRBJ1-4, is DVKVTQSSRYLVKRTGEKVFLECVQDMDHENMFWYRQDPGLGLRLIYFSYDVKMKEKGDIPEGYSVSREKKERFSLILESASTNQTSMYLCASSFRTGLTNEKLFFGSGTQLSVL.

The chain combines TRBV10-3 with TRBJ2-5, with 8 bases lining up with TRBD1. This CDR3 region has 17 residues. Trimming removed 3 bases from V and 5 bases from J; junction bases left unmatched: 14. CDR1 and CDR2 from the germline V gene are ENHRY and SYGVKD. CDR3 in amino acids: CAISDRRKQGVDETQYF. The CDR3 DNA reads TGTGCCATCAGTGACCGAAGAAAACAGGGGGTTGACGAGACCCAGTACTTC.

The gene calls are TRBV5-4 and TRBJ1-1; weak D call: TRBD1 (6 bases). The CDR3 sequence is 15 residues long. Germline assignment: CDR1 SGHNT and CDR2 YYREEE (reference sequence). Trimming stripped 1 base from V and 3 bases from J, with 13 bases between. The CDR3 sequence is CASSLIEGGDTEAFF. CDR3 coding DNA: TGTGCCAGCAGCTTGATTGAAGGGGGGGACACTGAAGCTTTCTTT.

This chain uses TRBV9 with TRBJ1-2, with TRBD1 matching 9 bases. This CDR3 region has 15 residues. J lost 3 bases, V lost 4 bases, and 7 bases had no gene match. From germline, CDR1 is SGDLS and CDR2 YYNGEE. The CDR3 here is CASSPRDRDYYGYTF. The CDR3 DNA reads as TGTGCCAGCAGCCCCCGGGACAGGGATTACTATGGCTACACCTTC.

The chain has TRBV5-6 and TRBJ1-4; TRBD1 might be the D (6 bases). The ends were cut back, 6 bases at V and 15 bases at J, with 18 bases in the middle. Per germline, CDR1 SGHDT and CDR2 YYEEEE. This CDR3 has 12 amino acids. The CDR3, as DNA: TGTGCCAGCACCCTGGGGGGGGGCGAGATGTTTTTT. It translates to CASTLGGGEMFF.

The V and J genes are TRBV27 and TRBJ2-2; TRBD1 is a possible D gene (5 bases). The CDR3 extends over 16 amino acids. Germline CDR1 MNHEY, CDR2 SMNVEV (reference sequence). V was cut by 1 base and J by 1 base, with 10 bases left in between. CDR3 bases: TGTGCCAGCAGTTTATTGCAACAGGTGAACACCGGGGAGCTGTTTTTT. Translating gives CASSLLQQVNTGELFF.

This sequence joins TRBV7-6 and TRBJ2-3; TRBD1 is a possible D gene (6 bases). The germline gives CDR1 SGHVS, CDR2 FNYEAQ. Trimming took 4 bases from V and 4 from J, leaving 12 bases between them. The CDR3 spans 14 residues. The CDR3 DNA reads as TGTGCCAGCAGCTGGGGACAAACCCCAGATACGCAGTATTTT. Amino acids: CASSWGQTPDTQYF.

The chain uses TRBV6-5 and TRBJ1-2, with 7 positions matching TRBD1. The CDR3 has 16 amino acids. Looked up from germline, CDR1 is MNHEY and CDR2 is SVGAGI. With V trimmed by 4 bases and J by 4 bases, 12 bases remained unmatched. The DNA for the CDR3 is TGTGCCAGCAGTTCCTTTTCGACAGGGAGGAGCTATGGCTACACCTTC. Translation gives CASSSFSTGRSYGYTF.

The CDR3 here is CASSPGQGSSYEQYF. The DNA for the CDR3 is TGTGCCAGCAGCCCCGGACAGGGAAGCTCCTACGAGCAGTACTTC. The chain recombines TRBV7-6 with TRBJ2-7; TRBD1 agrees at 8 bases. V shed 5 bases, J shed 0 bases, and the junction held 6 bases outside the gene matches. Germline CDR1 is SGHVS and CDR2 is FNYEAQ. There are 15 residues in the CDR3.

The CDR3, as DNA: TGTGCCAGCAGCTTGGGATCAGGGCTAAGGGGCGAGCAGTACTTC. Amino acids: CASSLGSGLRGEQYF. V usage is TRBV11-3 and J usage is TRBJ2-7; possibly TRBD1 for D (5 bases). This CDR3 comprises 15 residues. V lost 3 bases to trimming and J lost 6 bases, with 18 bases between them. From germline, CDR1 is SGHNT and CDR2 YENEEA.

This chain connects TRBV29-1 to TRBJ1-1; TRBD1 might be the D (5 bases). V lost 6 bases, J lost 0 bases, and 17 bases lay in between. CDR3 length equals 15 residues. Germline CDR1 reads SQVTM; CDR2 reads ANQGSEA. CDR3 residues: CSVRAGWGMNTEAFF. For the CDR3, the DNA is TGCAGCGTCAGAGCAGGGTGGGGAATGAACACTGAAGCTTTCTTT.

The V and J genes are TRBV28 and TRBJ1-1, with 9 bases lining up with TRBD1. With V trimmed by 2 bases and J by 6 bases, 10 bases remained unmatched. The CDR3 contains 16 residues. Germline loops: CDR1 MDHEN, CDR2 SYDVKM. The CDR3 region has the DNA TGTGCCAGCAGTTTAAGGGGACAGGGCCGCAACGCTGAAGCTTTCTTT. Amino acid sequence: CASSLRGQGRNAEAFF.

The CDR3 nucleotides read TGTGCCATCAGTGATTGGACTTCCGACCAAAAACTGTTTTTT. The encoded protein is CAISDWTSDQKLFF. The chain couples TRBV10-3 to TRBJ1-4, with D hard to call. The germline V gene has CDR1 ENHRY and CDR2 SYGVKD. This CDR3 comprises 14 residues. V was cut by 3 bases and J by 9 bases, with 14 bases left in between.